The source of this TCR beta chain is a study of vaccination and CD4 T cells after COVID-19. As for the study in general: Median time from second vaccine dose to sampling was about 70 days (14 to 241).

Noted treatment: approximately 11-day PBMC culture with coronavirus spike peptide pools or control peptides (ViraFEST assay). Expansion of antigen-specific T cells with peptide pools by ViraFEST preceded sequencing of TCRs. The CDR3 length is 14 residues. CDR1 SGHDT and CDR2 YYEEEE come from the germline V gene. Trimming took off 0 bases at V and 4 bases at J, with 10 bases between the two ends. CD4+ T cells that had been cultured provided DNA sequenced with the Oncomine TCR Beta short-read assay. TCRdb used MiXCR to reprocess the PCR reads, holding one entry per CDR3 protein. The sample yields fewer than 20,000 distinct CDR3 sequences, approximately 50% seen once. Of note for this clonotype: Its antigen remains unknown.

This sequence originates from a human donor with COVID-19. Sequencing was performed on cultured CD4+ T cells from blood, taken after SARS-CoV-2 vaccination. This chain joins TRBV5-6 and TRBJ1-1; tentative D call: TRBD1 (5 bases). This CDR3 is CASSLGGKGTEAFF. DNA for the CDR3: TGTGCCAGCAGCTTGGGGGGCAAAGGCACTGAAGCTTTCTTT.